This record looks at one T cell receptor beta chain sequence and its context. Treatment in this sample: around 19 received Ad26.COV2.S at low or high dose, single or two shots; roughly five received placebo; per-sample allocation not given. The study sampled participants on day 63 after the first vaccine or placebo injection. Profiled with immunoSEQ multiplex PCR; TCRdb holds only in-frame clones, not every one. The top ten hold about 8% of the sample, which has a few hundred thousand clones, 83% seen once. The CDR3 is made up of 16 amino acids. In germline, CDR1 is SGDLS, CDR2 YYNGEE. Deletions cut 4 bases from V and 1 base from J, with 16 bases between. This sample was taken from a study of Ad26.COV2.S vaccination and SARS-CoV-2 variants.

Sequenced material: peripheral blood, taken in a trial of Ad26.COV2.S vaccine versus placebo. This clonotype was obtained from a person aged 18-60 years who received the Ad26.COV2.S COVID-19 vaccine or a placebo. The rearrangement uses TRBV9 and TRBJ2-3, with D possibly matching TRBD2 (5 bases). CDR3 DNA: TGTGCCAGCAGCCCCCCTTTTGCGGGTGGCACAGATACGCAGTATTTT. Encoded protein: CASSPPFAGGTDTQYF.